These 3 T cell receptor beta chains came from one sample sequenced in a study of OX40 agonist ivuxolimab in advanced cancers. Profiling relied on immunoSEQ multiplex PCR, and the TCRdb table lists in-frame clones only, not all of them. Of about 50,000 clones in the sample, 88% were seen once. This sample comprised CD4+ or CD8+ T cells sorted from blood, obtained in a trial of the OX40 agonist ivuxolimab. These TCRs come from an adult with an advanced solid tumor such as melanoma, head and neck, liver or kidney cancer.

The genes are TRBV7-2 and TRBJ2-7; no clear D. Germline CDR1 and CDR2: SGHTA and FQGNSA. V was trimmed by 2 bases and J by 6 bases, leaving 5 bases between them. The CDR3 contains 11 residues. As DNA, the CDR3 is TGTGCCAGCAGCTTAAGTCGCGAGCAGTACTTC. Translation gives CASSLSREQYF.

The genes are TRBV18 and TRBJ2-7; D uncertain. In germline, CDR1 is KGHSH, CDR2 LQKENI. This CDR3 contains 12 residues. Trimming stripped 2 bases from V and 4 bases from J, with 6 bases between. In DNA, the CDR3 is TGTGCCAGCTCACCAGACCTTTACGAGCAGTACTTC. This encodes CASSPDLYEQYF.

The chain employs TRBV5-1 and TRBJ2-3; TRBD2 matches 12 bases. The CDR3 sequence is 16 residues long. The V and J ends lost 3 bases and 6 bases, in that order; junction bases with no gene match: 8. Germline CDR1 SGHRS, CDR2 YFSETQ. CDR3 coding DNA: TGCGCCAGCAGCTCCGGACTAGCGGGGCCCCGGGATACGCAGTATTTT. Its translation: CASSSGLAGPRDTQYF. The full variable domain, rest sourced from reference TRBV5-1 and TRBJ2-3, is KAGVTQTPRYLIKTRGQQVTLSCSPISGHRSVSWYQQTPGQGLQFLFEYFSETQRNKGNFPGRFSGRQFSNSRSEMNVSTLELGDSALYLCASSSGLAGPRDTQYFGPGTRLTVL.